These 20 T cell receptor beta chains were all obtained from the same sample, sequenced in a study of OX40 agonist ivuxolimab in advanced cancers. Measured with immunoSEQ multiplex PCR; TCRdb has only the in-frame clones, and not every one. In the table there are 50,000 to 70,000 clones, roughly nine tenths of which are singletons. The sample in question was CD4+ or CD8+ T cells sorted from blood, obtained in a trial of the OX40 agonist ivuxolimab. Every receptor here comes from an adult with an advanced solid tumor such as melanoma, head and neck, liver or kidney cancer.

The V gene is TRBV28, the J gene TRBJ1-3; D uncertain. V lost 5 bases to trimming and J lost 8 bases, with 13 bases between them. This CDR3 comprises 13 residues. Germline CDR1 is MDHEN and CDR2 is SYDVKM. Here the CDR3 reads CASSSPRGYTIYF. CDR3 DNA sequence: TGTGCCAGCAGTAGCCCGCGGGGATACACCATATATTTT.

The CDR3 DNA is TGTGCCAGCAGTCAAGCGGGGGGTGTTCGGAATGAGCAGTTCTTC. It specifies CASSQAGGVRNEQFF. The V and J genes are TRBV7-2 and TRBJ2-1; TRBD2 agrees at 9 bases. Germline V gene data show CDR1 as SGHTA and CDR2 as FQGNSA. The length of the CDR3 is 15 residues. Unmatched junction bases numbered 10, after V lost 6 bases and J lost 7 bases. Combining the CDR3 with reference TRBV7-2 and TRBJ2-1 gives the whole variable domain GAGVSQSPSNKVTEKGKDVELRCDPISGHTALYWYRQSLGQGLEFLIYFQGNSAPDKSGLPSDRFSAERTGGSVSTLTIQRTQQEDSAVYLCASSQAGGVRNEQFFGPGTRLTVL.

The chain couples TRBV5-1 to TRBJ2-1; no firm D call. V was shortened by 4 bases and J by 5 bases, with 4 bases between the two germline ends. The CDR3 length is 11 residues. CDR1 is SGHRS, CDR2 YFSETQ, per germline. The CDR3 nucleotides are TGCGCCAGCAGCCTTGACAATGAGCAGTTCTTC. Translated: CASSLDNEQFF.

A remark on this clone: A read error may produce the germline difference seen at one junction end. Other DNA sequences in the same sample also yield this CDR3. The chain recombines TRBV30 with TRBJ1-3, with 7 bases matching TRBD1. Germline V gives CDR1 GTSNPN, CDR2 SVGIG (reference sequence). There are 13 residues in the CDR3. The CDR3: CAWSRGSGNTIYF. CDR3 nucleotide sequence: TGTGCGTGGAGCAGGGGGTCTGGAAACACCATATATTTT.

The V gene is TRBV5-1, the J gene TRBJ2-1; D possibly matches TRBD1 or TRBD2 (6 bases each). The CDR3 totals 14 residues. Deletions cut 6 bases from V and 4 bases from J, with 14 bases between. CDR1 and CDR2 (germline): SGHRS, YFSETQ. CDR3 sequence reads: CASMVGGPYNEQFF. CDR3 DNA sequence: TGCGCCAGCATGGTCGGGGGCCCATACAATGAGCAGTTCTTC.

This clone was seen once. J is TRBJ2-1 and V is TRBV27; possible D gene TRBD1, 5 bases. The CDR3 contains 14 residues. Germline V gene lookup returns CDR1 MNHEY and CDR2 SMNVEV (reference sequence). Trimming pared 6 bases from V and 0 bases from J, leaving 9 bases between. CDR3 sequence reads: CASRGQSSYNEQFF. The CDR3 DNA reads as TGTGCCAGCAGGGGGCAGAGCTCCTACAATGAGCAGTTCTTC.

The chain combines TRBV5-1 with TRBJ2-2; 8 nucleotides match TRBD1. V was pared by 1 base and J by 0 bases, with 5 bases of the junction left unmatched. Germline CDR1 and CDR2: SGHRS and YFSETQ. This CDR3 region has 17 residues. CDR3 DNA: TGCGCCAGCAGCTTGCTCTGGACAGGGACGAACACCGGGGAGCTGTTTTTT. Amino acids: CASSLLWTGTNTGELFF.

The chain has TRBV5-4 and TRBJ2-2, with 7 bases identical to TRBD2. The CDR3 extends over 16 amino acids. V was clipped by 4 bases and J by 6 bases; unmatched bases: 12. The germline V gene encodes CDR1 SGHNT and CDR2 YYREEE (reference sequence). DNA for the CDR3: TGTGCCAGCAGCCCAGCCGGGACTACCAGGGCCGGGGAGCTGTTTTTT. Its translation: CASSPAGTTRAGELFF.

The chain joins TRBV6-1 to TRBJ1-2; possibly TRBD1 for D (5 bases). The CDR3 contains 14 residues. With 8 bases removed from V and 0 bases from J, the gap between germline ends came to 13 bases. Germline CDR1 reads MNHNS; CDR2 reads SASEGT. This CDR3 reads CASPVGGSNYGYTF. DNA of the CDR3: TGTGCCAGCCCAGTCGGGGGTTCTAACTATGGCTACACCTTC.

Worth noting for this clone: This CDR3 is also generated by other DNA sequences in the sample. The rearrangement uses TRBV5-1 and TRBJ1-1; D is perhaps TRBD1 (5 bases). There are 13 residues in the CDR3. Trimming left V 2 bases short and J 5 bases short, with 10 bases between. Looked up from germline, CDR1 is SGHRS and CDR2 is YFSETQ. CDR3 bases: TGCGCCAGCAGCTTCCAGGGAGGGACTGAAGCTTTCTTT. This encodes CASSFQGGTEAFF.

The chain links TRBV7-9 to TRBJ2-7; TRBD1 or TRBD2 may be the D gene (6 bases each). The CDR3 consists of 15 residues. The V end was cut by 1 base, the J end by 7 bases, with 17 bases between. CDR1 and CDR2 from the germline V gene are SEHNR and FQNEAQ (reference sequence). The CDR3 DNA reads TGTGCCAGCAGCTTAGGATTGTCGGGGGCGGGAGAGCAGTACTTC. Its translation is CASSLGLSGAGEQYF.

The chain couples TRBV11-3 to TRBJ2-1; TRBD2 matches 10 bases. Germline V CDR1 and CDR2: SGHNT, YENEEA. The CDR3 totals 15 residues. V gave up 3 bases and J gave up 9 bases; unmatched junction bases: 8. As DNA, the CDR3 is TGTGCCAGCAGCTTTGGGATAGCGGGAGGTAGTGAGCAGTTCTTC. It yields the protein CASSFGIAGGSEQFF.

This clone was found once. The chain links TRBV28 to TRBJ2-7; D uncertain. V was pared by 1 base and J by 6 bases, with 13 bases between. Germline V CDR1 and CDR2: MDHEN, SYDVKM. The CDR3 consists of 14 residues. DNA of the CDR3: TGTGCCAGCAGTTTATTTTCAGGTCGGCTCGAGCAGTACTTC. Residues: CASSLFSGRLEQYF.

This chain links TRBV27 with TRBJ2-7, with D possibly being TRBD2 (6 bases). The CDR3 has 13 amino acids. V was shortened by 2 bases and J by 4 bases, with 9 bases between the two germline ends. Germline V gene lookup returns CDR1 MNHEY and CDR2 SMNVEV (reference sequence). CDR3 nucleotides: TGTGCCAGCAGTTTAAAAGCGGGTTACGAGCAGTACTTC. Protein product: CASSLKAGYEQYF.

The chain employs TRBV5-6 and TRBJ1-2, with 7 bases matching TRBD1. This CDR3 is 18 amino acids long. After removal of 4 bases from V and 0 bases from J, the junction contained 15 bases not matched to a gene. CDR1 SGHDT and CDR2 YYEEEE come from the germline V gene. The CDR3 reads CASSTIDTGAGSNYGYTF. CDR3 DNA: TGTGCCAGCAGCACCATAGACACAGGGGCGGGGTCTAACTATGGCTACACCTTC.

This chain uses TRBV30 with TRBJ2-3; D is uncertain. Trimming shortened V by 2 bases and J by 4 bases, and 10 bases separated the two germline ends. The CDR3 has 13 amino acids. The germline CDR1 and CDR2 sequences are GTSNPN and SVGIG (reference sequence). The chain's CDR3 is CAWSLGVADTQYF. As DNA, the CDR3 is TGTGCCTGGAGTCTTGGGGTCGCAGATACGCAGTATTTT.

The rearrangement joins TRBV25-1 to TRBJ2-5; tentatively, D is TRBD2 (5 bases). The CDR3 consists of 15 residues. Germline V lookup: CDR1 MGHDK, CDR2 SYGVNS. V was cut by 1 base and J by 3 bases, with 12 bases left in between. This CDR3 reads CASSELSPGKETQYF. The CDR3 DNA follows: TGTGCCAGCAGTGAATTAAGTCCCGGGAAAGAGACCCAGTACTTC.

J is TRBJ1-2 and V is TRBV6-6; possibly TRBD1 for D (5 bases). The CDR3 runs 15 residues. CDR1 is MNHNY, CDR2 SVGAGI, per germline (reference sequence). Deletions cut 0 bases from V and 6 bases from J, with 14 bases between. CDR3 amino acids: CASSYSRPGKNGYTF. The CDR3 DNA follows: TGTGCCAGCAGTTACTCGAGGCCAGGGAAGAATGGCTACACCTTC.

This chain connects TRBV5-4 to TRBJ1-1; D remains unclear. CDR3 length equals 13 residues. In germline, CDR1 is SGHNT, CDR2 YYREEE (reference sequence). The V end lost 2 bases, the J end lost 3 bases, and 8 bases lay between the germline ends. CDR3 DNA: TGTGCCAGCAGCTTACGGGGATACACTGAAGCTTTCTTT. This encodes CASSLRGYTEAFF. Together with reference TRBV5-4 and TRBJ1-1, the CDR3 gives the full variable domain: ETGVTQSPTHLIKTRGQQVTLRCSSQSGHNTVSWYQQALGQGPQFIFQYYREEENGRGNFPPRFSGLQFPNYSSELNVNALELDDSALYLCASSLRGYTEAFFGQGTRLTVV.

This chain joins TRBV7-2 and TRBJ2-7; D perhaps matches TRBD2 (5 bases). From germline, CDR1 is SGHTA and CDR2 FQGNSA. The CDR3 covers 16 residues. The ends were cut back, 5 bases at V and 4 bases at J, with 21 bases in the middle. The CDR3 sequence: CASSPAVGGSWYEQYF. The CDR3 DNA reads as TGTGCCAGCAGCCCGGCGGTCGGCGGGTCGTGGTACGAGCAGTACTTC.